The following is a TCR beta chain sequence with its context. Its specificity is unknown. The sample belongs to a study of T cells in localized non-small cell lung cancer. Some clones are missing from TCRdb's copy, which holds only in-frame ones; the method was immunoSEQ multiplex PCR. The sample holds tens of thousands of clones, around 88% seen once. Broader study findings: Among blood samples, higher T cell density accompanied longer overall survival. Uninvolved adjacent lung showed peak T cell clonality, exceeding tumor. Adjacent lung exhibited a median of about 50 among the 100 most abundant tumor clones. Heterogeneity is still possible, as just one tumor region was sequenced.

Per germline, CDR1 MGHRA and CDR2 YSYEKL. The CDR3 consists of 17 residues. J lost 1 base, V lost 3 bases, and 2 bases had no gene match. V gene TRBV4-1 combines with J gene TRBJ2-2; 13 bases are shared with TRBD2. The sequencing used peripheral blood, collected before any cancer treatment. The sequence came from a woman aged 40-69 years with stage I lung adenocarcinoma. The CDR3 DNA follows: TGCGCCAGCAGCCACGGACTAGCGGGGGTGAACACCGGGGAGCTGTTTTTT. The encoded protein is CASSHGLAGVNTGELFF.